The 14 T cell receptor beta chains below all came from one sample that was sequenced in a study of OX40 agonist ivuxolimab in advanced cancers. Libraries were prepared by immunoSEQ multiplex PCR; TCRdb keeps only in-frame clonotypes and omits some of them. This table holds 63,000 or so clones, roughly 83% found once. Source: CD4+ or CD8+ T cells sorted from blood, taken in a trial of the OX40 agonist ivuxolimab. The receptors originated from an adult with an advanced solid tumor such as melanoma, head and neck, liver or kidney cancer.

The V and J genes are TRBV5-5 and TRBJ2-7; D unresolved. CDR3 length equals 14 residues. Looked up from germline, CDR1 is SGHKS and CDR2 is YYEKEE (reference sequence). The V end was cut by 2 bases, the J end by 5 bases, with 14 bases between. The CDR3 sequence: CASSLKGPLDEQYF. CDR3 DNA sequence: TGTGCCAGCAGCTTAAAAGGACCCTTAGACGAGCAGTACTTC.

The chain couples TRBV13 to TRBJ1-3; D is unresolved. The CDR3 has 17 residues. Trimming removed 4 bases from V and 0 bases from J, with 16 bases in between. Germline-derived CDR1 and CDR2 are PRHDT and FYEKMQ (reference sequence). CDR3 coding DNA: TGTGCCAGCAGCTCCGACCTGGGCGGTACCTCTGGAAACACCATATATTTT. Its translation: CASSSDLGGTSGNTIYF.

CDR3: CASSILYGGTEAFF. CDR3 bases: TGTGCCAGTAGTATACTGTACGGAGGCACTGAAGCTTTCTTT. This chain joins TRBV19 and TRBJ1-1; unclear D gene. Germline lookup yields CDR1 LNHDA and CDR2 SQIVND (reference sequence). The CDR3 runs to 14 residues. V was clipped by 2 bases and J by 4 bases, with 11 bases between them.

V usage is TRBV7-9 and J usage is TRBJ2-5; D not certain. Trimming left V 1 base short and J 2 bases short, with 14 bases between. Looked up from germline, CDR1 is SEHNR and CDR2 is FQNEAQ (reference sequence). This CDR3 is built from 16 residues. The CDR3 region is CASSLEQIIRQETQYF. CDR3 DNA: TGTGCCAGCAGCTTAGAACAGATCATTCGGCAAGAGACCCAGTACTTC.

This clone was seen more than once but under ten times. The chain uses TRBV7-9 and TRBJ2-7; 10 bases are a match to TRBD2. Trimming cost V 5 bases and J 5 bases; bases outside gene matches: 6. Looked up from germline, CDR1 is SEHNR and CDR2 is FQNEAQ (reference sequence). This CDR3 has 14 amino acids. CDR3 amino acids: CASSGRTSGHEQYF. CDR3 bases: TGTGCCAGCAGCGGAAGGACTAGCGGACACGAGCAGTACTTC.

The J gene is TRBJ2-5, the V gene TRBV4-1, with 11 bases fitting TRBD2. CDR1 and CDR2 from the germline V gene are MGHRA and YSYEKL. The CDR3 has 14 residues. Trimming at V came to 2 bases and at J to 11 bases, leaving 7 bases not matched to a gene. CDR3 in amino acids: CASSQLTSGAKQYF. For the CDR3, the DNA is TGCGCCAGCAGCCAATTGACTAGCGGGGCAAAGCAGTACTTC.

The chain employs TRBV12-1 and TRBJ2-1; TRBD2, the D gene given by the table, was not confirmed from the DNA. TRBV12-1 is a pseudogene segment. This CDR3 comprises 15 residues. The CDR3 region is CASSFETSWYNEQFF. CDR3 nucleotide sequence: TGTGCCAGCAGCTTTGAAACTAGCTGGTACAATGAGCAGTTCTTC.

The chain's CDR3 is CASSLETASTDTQYF. The CDR3 DNA reads TGTGCCAGCAGCTTAGAAACGGCAAGCACAGATACGCAGTATTTT. The chain recombines TRBV7-2 with TRBJ2-3; no reliable D call. The ends were cut back, 1 base at V and 0 bases at J, with 8 bases in the middle. The CDR3 covers 15 residues. Looked up from germline, CDR1 is SGHTA and CDR2 is FQGNSA.

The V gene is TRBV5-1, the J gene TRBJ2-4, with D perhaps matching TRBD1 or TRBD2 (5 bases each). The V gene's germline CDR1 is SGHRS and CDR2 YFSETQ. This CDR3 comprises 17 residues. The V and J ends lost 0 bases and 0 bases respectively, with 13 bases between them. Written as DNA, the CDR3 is TGCGCCAGCAGCTTGGATGGGACGGTCGGAGCCAAAAACATTCAGTACTTC. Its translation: CASSLDGTVGAKNIQYF.

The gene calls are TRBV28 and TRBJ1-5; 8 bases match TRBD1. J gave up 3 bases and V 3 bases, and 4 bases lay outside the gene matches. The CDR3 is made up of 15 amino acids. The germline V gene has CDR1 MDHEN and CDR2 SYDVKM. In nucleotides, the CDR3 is TGTGCCAGCAGTTTTGGGGACAGGCCCAATCAGCCCCAGCATTTT. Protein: CASSFGDRPNQPQHF. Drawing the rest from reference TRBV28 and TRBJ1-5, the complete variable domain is DVKVTQSSRYLVKRTGEKVFLECVQDMDHENMFWYRQDPGLGLRLIYFSYDVKMKEKGDIPEGYSVSREKKERFSLILESASTNQTSMYLCASSFGDRPNQPQHFGDGTRLSIL.

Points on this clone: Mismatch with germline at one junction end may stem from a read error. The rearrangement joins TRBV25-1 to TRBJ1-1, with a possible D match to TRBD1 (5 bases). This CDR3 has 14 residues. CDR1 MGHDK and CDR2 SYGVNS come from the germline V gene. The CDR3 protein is CASGEAGTNTEAFF. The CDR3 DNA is TGTGCCAGCGGTGAGGCTGGGACGAACACTGAAGCTTTCTTT.

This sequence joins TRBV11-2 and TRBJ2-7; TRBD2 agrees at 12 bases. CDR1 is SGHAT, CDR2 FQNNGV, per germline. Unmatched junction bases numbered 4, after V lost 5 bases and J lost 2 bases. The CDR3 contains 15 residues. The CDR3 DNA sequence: TGTGCCAGCAGCCCACGACTAGCGGGGGCCTACGAGCAGTACTTC. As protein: CASSPRLAGAYEQYF.

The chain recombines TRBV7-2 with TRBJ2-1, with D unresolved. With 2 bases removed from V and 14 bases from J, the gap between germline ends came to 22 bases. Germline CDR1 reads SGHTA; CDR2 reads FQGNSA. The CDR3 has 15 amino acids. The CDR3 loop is CASSLNTVPLILKFF. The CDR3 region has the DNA TGTGCCAGCAGCTTAAACACGGTCCCCCTGATCCTTAAGTTCTTC.

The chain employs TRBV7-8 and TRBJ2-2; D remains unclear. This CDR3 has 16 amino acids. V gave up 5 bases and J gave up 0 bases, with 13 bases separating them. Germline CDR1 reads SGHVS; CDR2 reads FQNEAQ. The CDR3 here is CASSGTRFANTGELFF. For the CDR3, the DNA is TGTGCCAGCAGCGGTACACGGTTCGCGAACACCGGGGAGCTGTTTTTT.